Listed here are 22 T cell receptor beta chains from one sample, sequenced in a study of blood T cell repertoires in COVID-19. The data were produced by immunoSEQ multiplex PCR, yet TCRdb's version contains in-frame clones alone and is incomplete. The sample has over 250,000 clones; over 75% are singletons. Sequenced material: peripheral blood. All receptors derive from a man aged 50 or older with active or convalescent COVID-19.

This sequence joins TRBV6-5 and TRBJ2-3, with 11 positions matching TRBD2. The CDR3 extends over 15 amino acids. Germline CDR1 reads MNHEY; CDR2 reads SVGAGI. Germline trimming cut 7 bases from V and 6 bases from J; bases unmatched to any gene: 9. The CDR3 here is CASTTSGSRSDTQYF. The CDR3 bases are TGTGCCAGCACCACTAGCGGGAGTAGATCGGATACGCAGTATTTT.

The rearrangement joins TRBV2 to TRBJ2-7; the D gene is possibly TRBD2 (6 bases). Trimming shortened V by 9 bases and J by 7 bases, and 16 bases separated the two germline ends. CDR1 and CDR2 (germline): SNHLY, FYNNEI. This CDR3 has 12 residues. CDR3 amino acids: CASARGTEEQYF. CDR3 in DNA: TGTGCCAGTGCCCGGGGGACGGAAGAGCAGTACTTC.

This sequence joins TRBV5-1 and TRBJ2-7; 9 bases are a match to TRBD1. J lost 5 bases, V lost 4 bases, and 13 bases had no gene match. The CDR3 runs to 16 residues. Germline V gene sequence: CDR1 SGHRS, CDR2 YFSETQ. The CDR3 nucleotides read TGCGCCAGCAGCCCGGAGATTACAGGGGGCTTGGACGAGCAGTACTTC. Protein: CASSPEITGGLDEQYF. Drawing the rest from reference TRBV5-1 and TRBJ2-7, the complete variable domain is KAGVTQTPRYLIKTRGQQVTLSCSPISGHRSVSWYQQTPGQGLQFLFEYFSETQRNKGNFPGRFSGRQFSNSRSEMNVSTLELGDSALYLCASSPEITGGLDEQYFGPGTRLTVT.

The V call is TRBV27, the J call TRBJ1-6; D ambiguous. The length of the CDR3 is 15 residues. Germline values: CDR1 MNHEY, CDR2 SMNVEV (reference sequence). Trimming stripped 3 bases from V and 0 bases from J, with 6 bases between. The chain's CDR3 is CASSFGSSYNSPLHF. CDR3 coding DNA: TGTGCCAGCAGTTTTGGGAGCTCCTATAATTCACCCCTCCACTTT.

V usage is TRBV6-2 or TRBV6-3 and J usage is TRBJ2-1; maybe TRBD2 (6 bases). The CDR3 is made up of 17 amino acids. Germline V lookup: CDR1 MNHEY, CDR2 SVGEGT. V shed 6 bases and J shed 4 bases, with 22 bases lying between them. CDR3 protein: CASSPPRGTRNYNEQFF. DNA for the CDR3: TGTGCCAGCAGCCCCCCCCGAGGGACTCGAAATTACAATGAGCAGTTCTTC.

V is TRBV5-4 and J is TRBJ1-2, with D maybe TRBD1 (6 bases). Between the trimmed V and J ends, which lost 3 bases and 5 bases, there was a span of 14 bases. Germline V CDR1 and CDR2: SGHNT, YYREEE (reference sequence). The CDR3 consists of 14 residues. CDR3 sequence: CASSSGQTNYGYTF. The CDR3 DNA reads as TGTGCCAGCAGCTCCGGACAGACCAATTATGGCTACACCTTC.

The chain uses TRBV18 and TRBJ1-2; tentative D call: TRBD1 (6 bases). The CDR3 has 13 residues. Germline lookup yields CDR1 KGHSH and CDR2 LQKENI. V dropped 2 bases and J dropped 7 bases, with 11 bases sitting between them. This CDR3 is CASSPTGMGGYTF. The CDR3 DNA reads as TGTGCCAGCTCACCAACAGGGATGGGTGGCTACACCTTC.

The chain couples TRBV29-1 to TRBJ2-1, with 9 bases lining up with TRBD1. The CDR3 has 15 residues. Germline lookup yields CDR1 SQVTM and CDR2 ANQGSEA. J gave up 2 bases and V 7 bases, and 9 bases lay outside the gene matches. The CDR3 region has the DNA TGCAGCGCCAGAACGACAGGGGGAGCCTACAATGAGCAGTTCTTC. This translates into CSARTTGGAYNEQFF.

The chain links TRBV24-1 to TRBJ1-5; D is unclear. V was trimmed by 3 bases and J by 6 bases, leaving 8 bases between them. This CDR3 is built from 13 residues. Germline V gives CDR1 KGHDR, CDR2 SFDVKD. The CDR3 reads CATSDVTGQPQHF. CDR3 DNA sequence: TGTGCCACCAGTGATGTAACCGGTCAGCCCCAGCATTTT.

This clone was observed a few times. The chain links TRBV15 to TRBJ1-6; TRBD1 aligns across 8 bases. The CDR3 has 15 residues. Germline V lookup: CDR1 LNHNV, CDR2 YYDKDF (reference sequence). The V segment lost 0 bases and the J segment 9 bases; nucleotides outside the gene matches: 4. The CDR3 loop is CATSREGTGGSPLHF. The CDR3 DNA is TGTGCCACCAGCAGAGAGGGGACAGGCGGTTCACCCCTCCACTTT.

This chain links TRBV3-1 (or the pseudogene TRBV3-2) with TRBJ2-2; TRBD2 matches 12 bases. Germline CDR1 reads LGHDT; CDR2 reads YNNKEL (reference sequence). This CDR3 is built from 14 residues. Trimming cost V 9 bases and J 6 bases; bases outside gene matches: 5. The CDR3 bases are TGTGCCAGTAAGACTAGCGGGAGAGCCGGGGAGCTGTTTTTT. Residues: CASKTSGRAGELFF.

The chain has TRBV5-1 and TRBJ1-5, with unresolved D. The CDR3 is 11 amino acids. V was cut by 2 bases and J by 5 bases, with 2 bases left in between. In germline, CDR1 is SGHRS, CDR2 YFSETQ. The CDR3 region has the DNA TGCGCCAGCAGCTTCGATCAGCCCCAGCATTTT. Protein product: CASSFDQPQHF.

The V call is TRBV7-2, the J call TRBJ2-7; 11 bases map to TRBD2. The CDR3 is 14 residues long. CDR1 SGHTA and CDR2 FQGNSA come from the germline V gene. The trim removed 8 bases at V and 6 bases at J, leaving 9 bases unmatched. CDR3 sequence (DNA): TGTGCCAGCTCCGTAGCGGGAGGGCCTCGCGAGCAGTACTTC. Its translation is CASSVAGGPREQYF.

V gene TRBV7-2 combines with J gene TRBJ2-2; no firm D call. V lost 1 base and J lost 6, with 6 bases in between. Germline V gives CDR1 SGHTA, CDR2 FQGNSA. The CDR3 sequence is 13 residues long. The CDR3 DNA reads TGTGCCAGCAGCTTAGTTTTAGCCGGGGAGCTGTTTTTT. This encodes CASSLVLAGELFF.

The V gene is TRBV5-4, the J gene TRBJ2-2, with 10 bases that match TRBD1. CDR1 and CDR2 from the germline V gene are SGHNT and YYREEE (reference sequence). After removal of 10 bases from V and 5 bases from J, the junction contained 8 bases not matched to a gene. The CDR3 is 14 residues long. The CDR3 DNA follows: TGTGCCTCTCAGCGGACAGGGGGTACCGGGGAGCTGTTTTTT. Its translation is CASQRTGGTGELFF.

J is TRBJ1-6 and V is TRBV27; weak D call: TRBD1 (5 bases). The CDR3 length is 12 residues. Germline V gives CDR1 MNHEY, CDR2 SMNVEV (reference sequence). The V end lost 5 bases, the J end lost 12 bases, and 11 bases lay between the germline ends. Written as DNA, the CDR3 is TGTGCCAGCAGTCTCGGGAGGGGACCCCTCCACTTT. Amino acid sequence: CASSLGRGPLHF.

The chain links TRBV7-8 to TRBJ2-7, with TRBD1 identical over 7 bases. Looked up from germline, CDR1 is SGHVS and CDR2 is FQNEAQ. The CDR3 totals 12 residues. Trimming at V came to 6 bases and at J to 4 bases, leaving 3 bases not matched to a gene. CDR3 region: CASSQGEYEQYF. The CDR3 nucleotides read TGTGCCAGCAGTCAGGGGGAGTACGAGCAGTACTTC.

This chain links TRBV5-1 with TRBJ1-1; 9 nucleotides align to TRBD1. V trimming: 1 base; J trimming: 4 bases; junction bases outside the gene matches: 11. This CDR3 contains 17 residues. Germline CDR1 reads SGHRS; CDR2 reads YFSETQ. The CDR3 DNA follows: TGCGCCAGCAGCTTGTCGCGGACAGGGGCCGGTGGCACTGAAGCTTTCTTT. This encodes CASSLSRTGAGGTEAFF.

J is TRBJ2-7 and V is TRBV11-1, with D possibly TRBD1 on 6 matching bases. Trimming removed 3 bases at V and 0 bases at J, with 15 bases between. The CDR3 length is 16 residues. CDR1 is SGHAT, CDR2 FQDESV, per germline (reference sequence). CDR3 sequence: CASSLAWDTSSYEQYF. CDR3 DNA: TGTGCCAGCAGCTTGGCATGGGACACGAGCTCCTACGAGCAGTACTTC.

This clone appeared a single time. This sequence joins TRBV12-2 and TRBJ2-7; TRBD2 reflects the table's D call only, with no check against the DNA. TRBV12-2 is a listed pseudogene. The CDR3 covers 15 residues. CDR3 in amino acids: CASRPGSGCSYEQYF. DNA for the CDR3: TGTGCAAGTCGCCCCGGTAGCGGTTGCTCCTACGAGCAGTACTTC.

The chain employs TRBV7-9 and TRBJ1-1; 7 bases agree with TRBD1. Germline assignment: CDR1 SEHNR and CDR2 FQNEAQ (reference sequence). The CDR3 runs 11 residues. The trim removed 5 bases at V and 9 bases at J, leaving 3 bases unmatched. The CDR3 DNA reads TGTGCCAGCAGCGCGGACAGGCAAGCTTTCTTT. This gives the protein CASSADRQAFF.

The chain is built from TRBV19 and TRBJ2-4; 8 nucleotides match TRBD1. Trimming cost V 6 bases and J 8 bases; bases outside gene matches: 6. The CDR3 has 13 residues. Germline CDR1 and CDR2: LNHDA and SQIVND (reference sequence). The DNA for the CDR3 is TGTGCCAGTAGCAGGACAGGGTGGGACATTCAGTACTTC. Amino acid sequence: CASSRTGWDIQYF.